This T cell receptor (beta chain) originates from a study of control samples from healthy donors and cancer patients (dated by TCRdb to the early 2020s). In the case of this clone: What antigen it recognizes has not been identified. At one end, the junction sequence differs from germline, possibly due to a read error.

Library preparation used the immunoSEQ multiplex PCR assay. TCRdb obtained this table from immuneACCESS and retained in-frame rearrangements with V and J assigned. These tables miss some clones; where compared with another copy, unresolved V genes account for less than half of the shortfall, and the remainder is unexplained. Within this sample are roughly 79,000 clones, with 84% of them counted one time only. The top ten constitute roughly 15% of the sample. The sequenced sample consisted of blood. The TCR was taken from a man aged 50-59 years in good health.

The nucleotide sequence is TGCAGCGTTCAAGACACTGAAGCTTTCTTT. Its translation is CSVQDTEAFF. The chain joins TRBV29-1 to TRBJ1-1; a confident D gene designation cannot be given. The CDR3 measures 10 amino acids from cysteine to phenylalanine. Here the CDR3 DNA is all that survives: 30 bases in frame from base 1. CDR1 and CDR2 were assigned from the germline V gene as SQVTM and ANQGSEA. The CDR3 plus the reference TRBV29-1 and TRBJ1-1 genes for the other parts give the full variable domain: SAVISQKPSRDICQRGTSLTIQCQVDSQVTMMFWYRQQPGQSLTLIATANQGSEATYESGFVIDKFPISRPNLTFSTLTVSNMSPEDSSIYLCSVQDTEAFFGQGTRLTVV.